A selection of T cell receptor beta chains follows, all from one sample in a study of cytomegalovirus exposure and HLA in healthy donors. The method was immunoSEQ multiplex PCR; TCRdb's version includes in-frame clones alone and lacks a portion of them. The sample holds approximately 160,000 clones, about 83% seen once. The sample was PBMCs. All receptors derive from a girl aged 5-17 years in good health and CMV-seropositive. CDR3s include the opening cysteine and the closing phenylalanine or tryptophan. A D gene is named only where the DNA matches it firmly. Clone size is not always given. Where it is, it says once, few, many or a class for expanded clones.

abundance	d_gene	v_gene	j_gene	CDR3aa	CDR3nt
.	TRBD1	TRBV19	TRBJ2-7	CASSPRGQGLYEQYF	TGTGCCAGTAGTCCCAGGGGACAGGGGCTCTACGAGCAGTACTTC
.	.	TRBV19	TRBJ1-4	CASSMRRGEEKLFF	TGTGCCAGTAGTATGCGGCGTGGGGAGGAAAAACTGTTTTTT
few	.	TRBV5-4	TRBJ1-4	CASSSGESKEKLFF	TGTGCCAGCAGCTCAGGGGAGTCGAAGGAAAAACTGTTTTTT
.	TRBD1	TRBV2	TRBJ1-5	CATWTGGIGQPQHF	TGTGCCACGTGGACAGGGGGCATTGGTCAGCCCCAGCATTTT
.	TRBD1	TRBV6-1	TRBJ1-3	CASSEDETGGNTIYF	TGTGCCAGCAGTGAAGATGAGACAGGGGGAAACACCATATATTTT
.	TRBD1	TRBV29-1	TRBJ1-4	CSVHRGTNEKLFF	TGCAGCGTTCACAGGGGGACTAATGAAAAACTGTTTTTT
.	.	TRBV6-5	TRBJ2-7	CASSQHRQTAYEQYF	TGTGCCAGCAGTCAACACAGACAGACCGCCTACGAGCAGTACTTC
.	.	TRBV7-9	TRBJ2-7	CASSNLMGGFRLYEQYF	TGTGCCAGCAGTAATTTGATGGGGGGTTTCAGGCTCTACGAGCAGTACTTC
.	TRBD1	TRBV12-5	TRBJ1-3	CASGLQGLRNTIYF	TGTGCTAGTGGGCTACAGGGGTTGAGAAACACCATATATTTT
.	.	TRBV7-6	TRBJ2-1	CASSAPYRSSYNEQFF	TGTGCCAGCAGCGCGCCCTACAGGAGCTCCTACAATGAGCAGTTCTTC
few	.	TRBV5-4	TRBJ1-6	CASTSWGEMAYSPLHF	TGTGCCAGCACATCCTGGGGAGAAATGGCTTATTCACCCCTCCACTTT
.	.	TRBV7-9	TRBJ2-5	CASSLAQGGPPETQYF	TGTGCCAGCAGCTTAGCGCAGGGGGGCCCCCCGGAGACCCAGTACTTC
once	TRBD2	TRBV6-6	TRBJ2-3	CASSIPGLAAGGEQYF	TGTGCCAGCAGTATCCCGGGACTAGCGGCGGGGGGTGAGCAGTATTTT
.	.	TRBV29-1	TRBJ1-4	CSVEEGRQKLFF	TGCAGCGTTGAGGAGGGCCGTCAAAAACTGTTTTTT
.	.	TRBV5-4	TRBJ2-1	CASSLLQGRHEQFF	TGTGCCAGCAGCTTGTTACAGGGGAGGCATGAGCAGTTCTTC
.	.	TRBV28	TRBJ2-5	CASSLIQKETQYF	TGTGCCAGCAGTTTAATACAGAAAGAGACCCAGTACTTC
.	TRBD2	TRBV29-1	TRBJ2-1	CSVGRRGGFESYNEQFF	TGCAGCGTTGGGAGGCGGGGGGGTTTTGAGTCCTACAATGAGCAGTTCTTC
.	.	TRBV7-9	TRBJ1-1	CASSLTGTEAFF	TGTGCCAGCAGCCTTACAGGGACTGAAGCTTTCTTT
.	.	TRBV5-8	TRBJ1-2	CASSPRFVVRYGYTF	TGTGCCAGCAGCCCTCGCTTCGTGGTACGGTATGGCTACACCTTC
.	.	TRBV10-3	TRBJ1-1	CAISAGQMAEAFF	TGTGCCATCAGTGCCGGACAGATGGCTGAAGCTTTCTTT
.	TRBD2	TRBV7-6	TRBJ2-1	CASSFFPSGGVFNEQFF	TGTGCCAGCAGCTTCTTCCCCAGCGGGGGGGTCTTCAATGAGCAGTTCTTC
.	.	TRBV15	TRBJ2-1	CATSDHRNEQFF	TGTGCCACCAGTGACCACAGGAATGAGCAGTTCTTC
.	.	TRBV4-1	TRBJ1-6	CASSQSGSPLHF	TGCGCCAGCAGCCAAAGCGGATCACCCCTCCACTTT
.	.	TRBV27	TRBJ1-2	CASSKPGGGYTF	TGTGCCAGCAGCAAACCCGGGGGGGGCTACACCTTC
.	.	TRBV15	TRBJ1-2	CATSRDSRSYGYTF	TGTGCCACCAGCAGGGACAGTAGGAGTTATGGCTACACCTTC
.	.	TRBV11-2	TRBJ1-1	CASSLVGATEAFF	TGTGCCAGCAGCTTAGTTGGGGCTACTGAAGCTTTCTTT
.	.	TRBV5-4	TRBJ1-2	CASSLAFPRTATNYGYTF	TGTGCCAGCAGCTTGGCATTTCCCCGGACAGCGACTAACTATGGCTACACCTTC
once	TRBD1	TRBV7-8	TRBJ1-3	CASSRDRVSGNTIYF	TGTGCCAGCAGCCGCGACAGGGTTTCTGGAAACACCATATATTTT
.	.	TRBV12-5	TRBJ1-5	CASGPYAGTGNQPQHF	TGTGCTAGTGGCCCCTATGCGGGTACAGGCAATCAGCCCCAGCATTTT
.	.	TRBV11-2	TRBJ2-7	CASSSSPDEQYF	TGTGCCAGCAGCTCGTCCCCTGACGAGCAGTACTTC
.	TRBD1	TRBV5-1	TRBJ2-2	CASSPDRDTGELFF	TGCGCCAGCAGCCCGGACAGGGACACCGGGGAGCTGTTTTTT
once	.	TRBV29-1	TRBJ1-2	CSVELQVPVRGYTF	TGCAGCGTTGAGTTGCAGGTTCCGGTCCGCGGCTACACCTTC
.	TRBD2	TRBV5-1	TRBJ2-3	CASSLAGGSDTQYF	TGCGCCAGCAGCTTAGCGGGGGGGTCAGATACGCAGTATTTT
many	TRBD1	TRBV7-9	TRBJ1-6	CASSSGQGFYNSPLHF	TGTGCCAGCAGCTCTGGACAGGGGTTTTATAATTCACCCCTCCACTTT
.	.	TRBV7-6	TRBJ1-1	CASSLVAGVNTEAFF	TGTGCCAGCAGCTTAGTGGCAGGGGTGAACACTGAAGCTTTCTTT
.	.	TRBV10-3	TRBJ1-1	CAISESSGKTEAFF	TGTGCCATCAGTGAGTCGTCAGGGAAAACTGAAGCTTTCTTT
.	.	TRBV19	TRBJ1-4	CASNEGGEKLFF	TGTGCCAGTAACGAGGGAGGCGAAAAACTGTTTTTT
.	.	TRBV6-6	TRBJ2-1	CASSTPGPVPLF	TGTGCCAGCAGCACGCCCGGTCCTGTCCCCCTCTTC
.	.	TRBV5-4	TRBJ1-1	CASSLDQGRRVEAFF	TGTGCCAGCAGCTTGGATCAGGGGAGACGGGTTGAAGCTTTCTTT
.	.	TRBV5-4	TRBJ1-2	CASSLASRSYGYTF	TGTGCCAGCAGCCTAGCGAGCAGGTCCTATGGCTACACCTTC
.	TRBD1	TRBV5-1	TRBJ2-3	CASRWDSSTDTQYF	TGCGCCAGCAGGTGGGACAGTTCCACAGATACGCAGTATTTT